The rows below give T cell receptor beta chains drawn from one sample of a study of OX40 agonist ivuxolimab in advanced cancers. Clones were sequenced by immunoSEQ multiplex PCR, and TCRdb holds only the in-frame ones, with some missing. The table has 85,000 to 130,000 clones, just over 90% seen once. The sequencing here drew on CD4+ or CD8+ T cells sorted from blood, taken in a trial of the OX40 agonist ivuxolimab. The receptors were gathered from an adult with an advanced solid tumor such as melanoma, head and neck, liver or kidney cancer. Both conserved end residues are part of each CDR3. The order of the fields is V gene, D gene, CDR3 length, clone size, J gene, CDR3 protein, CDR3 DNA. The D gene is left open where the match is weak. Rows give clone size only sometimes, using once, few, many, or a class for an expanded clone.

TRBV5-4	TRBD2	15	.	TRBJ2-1	CASRPGTSGTNEQFF	TGTGCCAGCAGACCCGGGACTAGCGGGACCAATGAGCAGTTCTTC
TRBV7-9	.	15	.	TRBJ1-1	CASSFTGTVGTEAFF	TGTGCCAGCAGCTTCACAGGGACGGTTGGCACTGAAGCTTTCTTT
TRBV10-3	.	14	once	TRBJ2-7	CAISERESSYEQYF	TGTGCCATCAGTGAGCGGGAGAGCTCCTACGAGCAGTACTTC
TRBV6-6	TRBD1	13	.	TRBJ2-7	CASIEGAQNEQYF	TGTGCCAGCATTGAGGGGGCGCAAAACGAGCAGTACTTC
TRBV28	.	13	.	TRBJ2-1	CATLYAGLNEQFF	TGTGCCACCCTCTACGCAGGGCTAAATGAGCAGTTCTTC
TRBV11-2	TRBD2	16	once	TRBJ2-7	CASSPISGRAIYEQYF	TGTGCCAGCAGCCCGATTAGCGGGAGGGCGATCTACGAGCAGTACTTC
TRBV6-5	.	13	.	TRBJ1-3	CASSYSGGNTIYF	TGTGCCAGCAGTTACTCGGGAGGAAACACCATATATTTT
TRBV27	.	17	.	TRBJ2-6	CASSFWVTSSGANVLTF	TGTGCCAGCAGTTTTTGGGTAACGAGTTCTGGGGCCAACGTCCTGACTTTC
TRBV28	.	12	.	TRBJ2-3	CASSFGAGTQYF	TGTGCCAGCAGTTTCGGCGCGGGTACGCAGTATTTT
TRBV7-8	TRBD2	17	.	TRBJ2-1	CASSLSSGRAGYNEQFF	TGTGCCAGCAGCTTATCTAGCGGGAGGGCCGGTTACAATGAGCAGTTCTTC
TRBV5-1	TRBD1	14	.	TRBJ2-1	CASSSTGQHNEQFF	TGCGCCAGCAGCTCCACGGGACAGCACAATGAGCAGTTCTTC
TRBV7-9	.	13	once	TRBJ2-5	CASRRDSEETQYF	TGTGCCAGCAGGAGGGACTCCGAGGAGACCCAGTACTTC
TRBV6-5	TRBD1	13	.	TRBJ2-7	CASSFARGKEQYF	TGTGCCAGCAGTTTTGCCAGGGGGAAGGAGCAGTACTTC
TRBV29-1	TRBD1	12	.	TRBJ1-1	CSVGTGNTEAFF	TGCAGCGTAGGGACAGGGAACACTGAAGCTTTCTTT
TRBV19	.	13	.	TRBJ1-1	CASEGTQGREAFF	TGTGCCAGTGAAGGGACCCAAGGGCGTGAAGCTTTCTTT
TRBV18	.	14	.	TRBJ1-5	CASSPQDIRQPQHF	TGTGCCAGCTCACCACAGGACATCCGTCAGCCCCAGCATTTT
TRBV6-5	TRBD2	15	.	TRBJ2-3	CASSAGLGNTDTQYF	TGTGCCAGCAGCGCGGGACTAGGCAACACAGATACGCAGTATTTT
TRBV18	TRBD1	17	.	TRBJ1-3	CASSPSTGTSSGNTIYF	TGTGCCAGCTCACCATCGACAGGGACGTCCTCTGGAAACACCATATATTTT
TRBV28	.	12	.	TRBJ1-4	CASSSGREKLFF	TGTGCCAGCAGCTCGGGGAGGGAAAAACTGTTTTTT
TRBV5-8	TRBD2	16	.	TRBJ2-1	CASSTRLAGASDEQFF	TGTGCCAGCAGCACCCGACTAGCGGGAGCGTCCGATGAGCAGTTCTTC
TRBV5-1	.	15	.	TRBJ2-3	CASSLRLGSADTQYF	TGCGCCAGCAGCCTGAGGCTGGGGTCGGCAGATACGCAGTATTTT
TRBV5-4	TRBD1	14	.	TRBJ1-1	CASSYGTANTEAFF	TGTGCCAGCAGCTATGGGACAGCGAACACTGAAGCTTTCTTT
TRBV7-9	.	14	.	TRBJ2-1	CASSFRDSYRGQFF	TGTGCCAGCAGCTTCCGGGACTCATATAGGGGGCAGTTCTTC
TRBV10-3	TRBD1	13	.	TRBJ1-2	CAITPTGRQGYTF	TGTGCCATCACCCCGACAGGGAGACAAGGCTACACCTTC
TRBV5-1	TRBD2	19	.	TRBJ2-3	CASSRGTSGSIGRTDTQYF	TGCGCCAGCAGCCGGGGGACTAGCGGGAGTATAGGGCGCACAGATACGCAGTATTTT
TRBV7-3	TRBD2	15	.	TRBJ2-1	CASSLSLAGASEQFF	TGTGCCAGCAGCTTAAGTCTAGCGGGAGCTAGTGAGCAGTTCTTC
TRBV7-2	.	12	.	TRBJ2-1	CASSLEAGSQFF	TGTGCCAGCAGCTTAGAGGCCGGGAGCCAATTCTTC
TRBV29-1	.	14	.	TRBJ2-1	CSVPSRPVNNEQFF	TGCAGCGTTCCTTCGCGTCCAGTTAACAATGAGCAGTTCTTC
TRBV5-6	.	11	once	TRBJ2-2	CASSSTGELFF	TGTGCCAGCAGCTCGACAGGGGAGCTGTTTTTT
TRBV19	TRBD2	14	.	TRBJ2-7	CASSINGRTYEQYF	TGTGCCAGTAGTATCAACGGGAGGACCTACGAGCAGTACTTC
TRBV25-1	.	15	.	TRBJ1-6	CASSEYHGSGSPLHF	TGTGCCAGCAGTGAATATCACGGCTCCGGCTCACCCCTCCACTTT
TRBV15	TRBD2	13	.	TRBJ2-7	CATSGGSAYEQYF	TGTGCCACCAGCGGCGGGAGTGCCTACGAGCAGTACTTC
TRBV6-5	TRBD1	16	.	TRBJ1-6	CASSYTLQGANSPLHF	TGTGCCAGCAGTTACACCCTACAGGGGGCTAATTCACCCCTCCACTTT
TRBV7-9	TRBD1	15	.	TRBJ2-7	CASSPDGTGRNEQYF	TGTGCCAGCAGTCCAGACGGGACAGGGCGAAACGAGCAGTACTTC
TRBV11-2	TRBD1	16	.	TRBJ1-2	CASSFGVRDRGYGYTF	TGTGCCAGCAGCTTCGGGGTCCGGGACAGAGGCTATGGCTACACCTTC
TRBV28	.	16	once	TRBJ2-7	CASSFSRTVLSYEQYF	TGTGCCAGCAGTTTTAGTCGGACAGTCCTCTCCTACGAGCAGTACTTC
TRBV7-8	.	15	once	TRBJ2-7	CASSGFTTGSYEQYF	TGTGCCAGCAGCGGCTTTACGACGGGCTCCTACGAGCAGTACTTC
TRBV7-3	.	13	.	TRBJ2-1	CASPPRATDEQFF	TGTGCCAGCCCCCCCCGGGCGACGGATGAGCAGTTCTTC
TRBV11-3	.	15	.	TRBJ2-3	CASSYGTPGPDTQYF	TGTGCCAGCAGCTACGGGACCCCAGGCCCAGATACGCAGTATTTT
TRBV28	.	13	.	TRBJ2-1	CASTRWGSDEQFF	TGTGCCAGCACCCGTTGGGGTTCGGATGAGCAGTTCTTC
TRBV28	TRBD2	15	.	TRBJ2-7	CASSRGGSPFYEQYF	TGTGCCAGCAGTCGGGGGGGATCCCCTTTCTACGAGCAGTACTTC
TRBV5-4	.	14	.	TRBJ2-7	CASSSPEGLSEQYF	TGTGCCAGCAGCTCCCCAGAGGGGTTGAGTGAGCAGTACTTC
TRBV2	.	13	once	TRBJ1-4	CASKPGINEKLFF	TGTGCCAGCAAACCGGGGATAAATGAAAAACTGTTTTTT
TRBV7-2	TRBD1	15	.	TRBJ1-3	CASSLEGQGTNTIYF	TGTGCCAGCAGCTTAGAGGGACAGGGAACAAACACCATATATTTT
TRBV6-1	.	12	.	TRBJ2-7	CASSDWAPGLNF	TGTGCCAGCAGTGATTGGGCGCCAGGGCTTAACTTC
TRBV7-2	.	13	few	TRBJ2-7	CASSKVGAYEQYF	TGTGCCAGCAGCAAAGTGGGAGCGTACGAGCAGTACTTC
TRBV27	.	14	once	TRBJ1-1	CASSLLVGQTGTFF	TGTGCCAGCAGTTTATTAGTCGGACAGACCGGAACTTTCTTT
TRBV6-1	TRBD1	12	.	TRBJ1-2	CASRITGEGYTF	TGTGCCAGCAGAATCACAGGGGAAGGCTACACCTTC
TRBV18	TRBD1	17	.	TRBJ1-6	CASSPPGTGDGNSPLHF	TGTGCCAGCTCACCCCCCGGGACAGGGGATGGTAATTCACCCCTCCACTTT
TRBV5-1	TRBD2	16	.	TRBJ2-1	CASSFGLAGGVDEQFF	TGCGCCAGCAGCTTCGGACTAGCGGGAGGTGTAGATGAGCAGTTCTTC
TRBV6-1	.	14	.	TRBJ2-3	CASSEYPGTDTQYF	TGTGCCAGCAGTGAATACCCGGGTACAGATACGCAGTATTTT
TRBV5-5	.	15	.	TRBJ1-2	CASSPRQSPTYGYTF	TGTGCCAGCAGCCCACGACAGAGTCCAACCTATGGCTACACCTTC
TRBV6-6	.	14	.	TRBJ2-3	CASYSRGSSDTQYF	TGTGCCAGCTATTCACGGGGGAGCTCAGATACGCAGTATTTT
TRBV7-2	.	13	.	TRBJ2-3	CASSFTGIDTQYF	TGTGCCAGCAGCTTCACAGGGATAGATACGCAGTATTTT
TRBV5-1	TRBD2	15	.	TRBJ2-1	CASSLVAGERSEQFF	TGCGCCAGCAGCTTGGTAGCGGGAGAAAGGAGTGAGCAGTTCTTC